The 25 T cell receptor beta chains below all came from one sample that was sequenced in a study of T cell repertoires in cytomegalovirus infection. What these receptors recognize is not known. TCRdb redid the calling of the reads with MiXCR, one entry per CDR3 protein. The table lists hundreds of thousands of distinct CDR3 sequences, around 30% of them singletons. The specimen was cultured PBMCs, collected from culture after CMV antigen stimulation. The source is a human donor in good health (CMV status not recorded). Some clones in this sample may be carry-over from other donors' samples.

The chain combines TRBV7-9 with TRBJ2-1; D possibly uses TRBD1 or TRBD2 (5 bases each). The germline CDR1 and CDR2 sequences are SEHNR and FQNEAQ (reference sequence). The CDR3 runs 17 residues. The V end was cut by 5 bases, the J end by 1 base, with 18 bases between. The CDR3 protein is CASSNDWGLASYNEQFF. The CDR3 DNA is TGTGCCAGCAGCAACGACTGGGGCCTAGCTTCCTACAATGAGCAGTTCTTC.

This clonotype showed up many times. This chain uses TRBV7-2 with TRBJ2-1; 7 nucleotides align to TRBD2. Trimming took 2 bases from V and 1 from J; bases not matched to a gene: 2. Germline CDR1 reads SGHTA; CDR2 reads FQGNSA. The CDR3 runs 15 residues. The CDR3 region has the DNA TGTGCCAGCAGCTTACTAGCGGCTTCCTACAATGAGCAGTTCTTC. This codes for CASSLLAASYNEQFF.

This chain joins TRBV5-8 and TRBJ1-3; D unclear. The CDR3 covers 15 residues. V was shortened by 4 bases and J by 0 bases, with 11 bases between the two germline ends. Looked up from germline, CDR1 is SGHTS and CDR2 is YDEGEE. CDR3 sequence reads: CASSGPGSSGNTIYF. The CDR3 DNA reads TGTGCCAGCAGCGGACCGGGAAGCTCTGGAAACACCATATATTTT.

This chain joins TRBV6-6 and TRBJ1-2; unclear D gene. The V gene's germline CDR1 is MNHNY and CDR2 SVGAGI (reference sequence). The CDR3 extends over 12 amino acids. Trimming left V 7 bases short and J 4 bases short, with 10 bases between. CDR3 nucleotides: TGTGCCAGCACTCTTGTGGGCTATGGCTACACCTTC. Translation gives CASTLVGYGYTF.

The rearrangement uses TRBV5-4 and TRBJ2-5; 15 positions agree with TRBD2. The CDR3 runs to 17 residues. In germline, CDR1 is SGHNT, CDR2 YYREEE (reference sequence). V was clipped by 4 bases and J by 1 base; unmatched bases: 5. The CDR3 nucleotides read TGTGCCAGCAGCGGGACTAGCGGGAGGAACCTCCAAGAGACCCAGTACTTC. Protein: CASSGTSGRNLQETQYF.

The table lists this clonotype with a few counts. This rearrangement joins TRBV7-6 to TRBJ2-1, with TRBD2 matching over 7 bases. The CDR3 runs 15 residues. The V segment lost 5 bases and the J segment 0 bases; nucleotides outside the gene matches: 4. CDR1 and CDR2 from the germline V gene are SGHVS and FNYEAQ. Written as DNA, the CDR3 is TGTGCCAGCAGCCGGGACTACGACTCCTACAATGAGCAGTTCTTC. Its protein product is CASSRDYDSYNEQFF.

The chain is built from TRBV2 and TRBJ2-1; D remains ambiguous. The CDR3 has 13 amino acids. Germline assignment: CDR1 SNHLY and CDR2 FYNNEI. V lost 2 bases, J lost 15 bases, and 17 bases lay in between. The CDR3 DNA reads TGTGCCAGCAGTGAACGCAGCAGACTCCAGGTGTTCTTC. It encodes CASSERSRLQVFF.

This clonotype was seen more than once but under ten times. The CDR3 region is CASSQVSGNTEAFF. CDR3 DNA: TGTGCCAGCAGCCAAGTCTCAGGGAACACTGAAGCTTTCTTT. This chain uses TRBV14 with TRBJ1-1, with unresolved D. V lost 1 base, J lost 1 base, and 7 bases lay in between. CDR3 length equals 14 residues. Germline loops: CDR1 SGHDN, CDR2 FVKESK.

This clonotype has more than one count but fewer than ten. A read error may be the cause here, since a much bigger clone is one base away. The chain recombines TRBV7-2 with TRBJ1-1; D call uncertain. Trimming shortened V by 5 bases and J by 1 base, and 8 bases separated the two germline ends. CDR1 is SGHTA, CDR2 FQGNSA, per germline. The CDR3 sequence is 13 residues long. The CDR3 reads CASSPYRNTEAFF. As DNA, the CDR3 is TGTGCCAGCAGCCCGTACAGGAACACTGAAGCTTTCTTT.

This clonotype came up a few times. This chain links TRBV10-3 with TRBJ2-7; a weak D match, TRBD1 (6 bases). CDR3 length equals 14 residues. Between the trimmed V and J ends, which lost 5 bases and 2 bases, there was a span of 13 bases. Germline V gene lookup returns CDR1 ENHRY and CDR2 SYGVKD. CDR3 DNA sequence: TGTGCCATCAGTTTCGACAGGCCACCCTACGAGCAGTACGTC. This encodes CAISFDRPPYEQYV.

The table lists this clonotype with a few counts. The V and J genes are TRBV12-3 or TRBV12-4 and TRBJ2-1; TRBD1 or TRBD2 may be the D gene (6 bases each). The CDR3 covers 15 residues. V was clipped by 4 bases and J by 5 bases, with 15 bases between them. Here the CDR3 reads CASSSLGRDNNEQFF. In DNA, the CDR3 is TGTGCCAGCAGTTCCCTCGGGCGGGACAACAATGAGCAGTTCTTC.

The rearrangement links TRBV20-1 to TRBJ2-1; TRBD2 might be the D (6 bases). V was shortened by 3 bases and J by 4 bases, with 7 bases between the two germline ends. This CDR3 has 12 residues. The germline CDR1 and CDR2 sequences are DFQATT and SNEGSKA (reference sequence). CDR3 DNA: TGCAGTGCTAGGGAGGGGTACAATGAGCAGTTCTTC. Translated, it gives CSAREGYNEQFF.

This rearrangement joins TRBV12-3 or TRBV12-4 to TRBJ1-2; D is possibly TRBD1 (5 bases). The V end lost 5 bases, the J end lost 7 bases, and 23 bases lay between the germline ends. The CDR3 consists of 16 residues. The CDR3 bases are TGTGCCAGCAGTCAAACACTCCAGGGCCTGGGTGGTGGCTACACCTTC. The encoded protein is CASSQTLQGLGGGYTF.

This clonotype was picked up many times. CDR3 region: CASSLRAVTGRGNEQFF. DNA of the CDR3: TGTGCCAGCAGCTTACGCGCCGTGACAGGGCGGGGCAATGAGCAGTTCTTC. The J gene is TRBJ2-1, the V gene TRBV7-2; D possibly corresponds to TRBD1 (7 bases). The V end was cut by 2 bases, the J end by 6 bases, with 20 bases between. The CDR3 spans 17 residues. Germline CDR1 reads SGHTA; CDR2 reads FQGNSA.

This clonotype was seen a few times. This rearrangement joins TRBV18 to TRBJ2-5; TRBD1 matches 8 bases. Trimming removed 3 bases from V and 3 bases from J; junction bases left unmatched: 6. Germline V gene sequence: CDR1 KGHSH, CDR2 LQKENI. The CDR3 is made up of 15 amino acids. The CDR3, as DNA: TGTGCCAGCTCACCTCGGACAGGGATGGAAGAGACCCAGTACTTC. As protein: CASSPRTGMEETQYF.

This chain links TRBV9 with TRBJ2-2, with D perhaps being TRBD1 or TRBD2 (6 bases each). The V and J ends lost 2 bases and 8 bases respectively, with 13 bases between them. The CDR3 contains 14 residues. From germline, CDR1 is SGDLS and CDR2 YYNGEE. The CDR3: CASSVSGAKGELFF. Here the CDR3 DNA reads TGTGCCAGCAGCGTTTCGGGGGCGAAGGGGGAGCTGTTTTTT.

The chain employs TRBV6-6 and TRBJ2-1, with D tentatively TRBD1 or TRBD2 (5 bases each). The ends were cut back, 2 bases at V and 2 bases at J, with 10 bases in the middle. Germline V gene sequence: CDR1 MNHNY, CDR2 SVGAGI (reference sequence). This CDR3 is built from 15 residues. CDR3 in amino acids: CASSYEGPPYNEQFF. The CDR3 DNA follows: TGTGCCAGCAGTTACGAGGGGCCGCCCTACAATGAGCAGTTCTTC.

In its sample, this clonotype was seen once. The chain uses TRBV19 and TRBJ1-5; 7 bases are shared with TRBD1. The length of the CDR3 is 13 residues. Germline V gene lookup returns CDR1 LNHDA and CDR2 SQIVND (reference sequence). V dropped 7 bases and J dropped 6; count of bases not matched to a gene: 6. The DNA of the CDR3 is TGTGCCAGTACCCGCCAGGGGGGTCAGCCCCAGCATTTT. Translation: CASTRQGGQPQHF.

This chain links TRBV12-3 or TRBV12-4 with TRBJ2-1, with 7 bases aligning to TRBD2. This CDR3 contains 17 residues. Trimming took 2 bases from V and 4 from J; bases not matched to a gene: 11. The CDR3 reads CASSLRVAGEWYNEQFF. In DNA, the CDR3 is TGTGCCAGCAGTTTAAGGGTGGCGGGAGAATGGTACAATGAGCAGTTCTTC.

The rearrangement links TRBV11-3 to TRBJ2-7; D is possibly TRBD1 (5 bases). Trimming removed 4 bases at V and 6 bases at J, with 13 bases between. The CDR3 is made up of 13 amino acids. Germline lookup yields CDR1 SGHNT and CDR2 YENEEA. The CDR3 DNA is TGTGCCAGCAGCTCGGCAGGGTTGGGCGAGCAGTACTTC. Its translation is CASSSAGLGEQYF.

The V and J genes are TRBV14 and TRBJ2-1; D unresolved. This CDR3 comprises 14 residues. CDR1 SGHDN and CDR2 FVKESK come from the germline V gene. Trimming stripped 4 bases from V and 1 base from J, with 8 bases between. As DNA, the CDR3 is TGTGCCAGCAGCCGGCTCGGATCCTACAATGAGCAGTTCTTC. Translation: CASSRLGSYNEQFF.

This chain uses TRBV2 with TRBJ1-5; D gene ambiguous. V was cut by 2 bases and J by 4 bases, with 9 bases left in between. Per germline, CDR1 SNHLY and CDR2 FYNNEI. This CDR3 spans 14 amino acids. The CDR3 sequence is CASSETNRNQPQHF. The CDR3 DNA reads TGTGCCAGCAGTGAAACCAACAGAAATCAGCCCCAGCATTTT.

This clonotype was found a few times. The chain recombines TRBV6-5 with TRBJ2-5; D gene unclear. The germline V gene encodes CDR1 MNHEY and CDR2 SVGAGI. V lost 2 bases and J lost 7, with 14 bases in between. The CDR3 contains 14 residues. The CDR3 DNA follows: TGTGCCAGCAGTTACACGCTGGGCCACGGGACCCAGTACTTC. Translated, it gives CASSYTLGHGTQYF.

The chain recombines TRBV6-1 with TRBJ2-7; 11 bases agree with TRBD2. Germline V gene sequence: CDR1 MNHNS, CDR2 SASEGT. The CDR3 is 14 residues long. Losses at the gene ends were 6 bases for V and 7 bases for J; bases not matched to a gene: 8. The CDR3: CASRDSGRAEEQYV. CDR3 nucleotides: TGTGCCAGCAGGGATAGCGGGAGGGCCGAGGAGCAGTACGTC.

A few counts support this clonotype. This sequence joins TRBV28 and TRBJ1-5; D is perhaps TRBD1 (5 bases). The CDR3 spans 14 residues. Germline V gene sequence: CDR1 MDHEN, CDR2 SYDVKM. V was pared by 6 bases and J by 6 bases, with 15 bases between. The CDR3 loop is CASRTGGWAQPQHF. CDR3 nucleotide sequence: TGTGCCAGCAGAACGGGGGGTTGGGCTCAGCCCCAGCATTTT.